The rows below give T cell receptor beta chains drawn from one sample of a study of blood T cell repertoires in COVID-19. Produced via immunoSEQ multiplex PCR; TCRdb's table is partial and in-frame only. The repertoire consists of 220,000 or so clones, with over 80% occurring once and the leading ten covering 0.87%. The sequenced material came from PBMCs or T cells enriched from blood (not recorded which). The receptors come from a man aged 45-65 years who had been exposed to COVID-19. CDR3s include the opening cysteine and the closing phenylalanine or tryptophan. A D gene is named only where the DNA matches it firmly. Only part of the rows carry a size: once, few, many, or a class if the clone is expanded.

j_call cdr3_length d_call clone_size v_call cdr3_nt cdr3_aa
TRBJ1-4 13 . . TRBV7-9 TGTGCCAGCAGCTTACTTCTAAATGAAAAACTGTTTTTT CASSLLLNEKLFF
TRBJ1-4 18 TRBD1 . TRBV2 TGTGCCAGCAGTCAACCGGACAGGGTAAGTCTCACTAATGAAAAACTGTTTTTT CASSQPDRVSLTNEKLFF
TRBJ1-4 14 TRBD1 . TRBV19 TGTGCCAGTAGTCGGACAGGGGCAAATGAAAAACTGTTTTTT CASSRTGANEKLFF
TRBJ1-1 17 TRBD1 . TRBV18 TGTGCCAGCTCACCACAAGGACAGGGGGCACCGAACACTGAAGCTTTCTTT CASSPQGQGAPNTEAFF
TRBJ2-2 15 TRBD1 . TRBV11-2 TGTGCCAGCAGCTTACGGGGACAGTACACCGGGGAGCTGTTTTTT CASSLRGQYTGELFF
TRBJ2-6 15 . . TRBV27 TGTGCCAGCAGTTTAGGACACTCTGGGGCCAACGTCCTGACTTTC CASSLGHSGANVLTF
TRBJ2-3 15 . . TRBV7-3 TGTGCCAGCAGCCTGGGACTGACGTTTTTCGATACGCAGTATTTT CASSLGLTFFDTQYF
TRBJ2-4 15 TRBD2 . TRBV27 TGTGCCAGCAGTTTAACGGGGGGGCGTTCTCACATTCAGTACTTC CASSLTGGRSHIQYF
TRBJ2-3 16 TRBD2 once TRBV2 TGTGCCAGCAGTGAACTGATAGCGGGGAGCACAGATACGCAGTATTTT CASSELIAGSTDTQYF
TRBJ2-2 15 . . TRBV5-1 TGCGCCAGCAGCTTCTTCGGGCAGGGGACCGGGGAGCTGTTTTTT CASSFFGQGTGELFF
TRBJ1-5 11 . once TRBV28 TGTGCCAGCAGTCGTCTGCGGCCCCAGCATTTT CASSRLRPQHF
TRBJ1-1 16 . . TRBV28 TGTGCCAGCTCCCCCCTAGTAGGTCCCTTGAACACTGAAGCTTTCTTT CASSPLVGPLNTEAFF
TRBJ2-3 13 . . TRBV19 TGTGCCAGTAGTATCACAGACCAGAGTACGCAGTATTTT CASSITDQSTQYF
TRBJ2-1 15 TRBD1 . TRBV7-2 TGTGCCAGCAGCTTAAATCCGGACAGGGCGGATGAGCAGTTCTTC CASSLNPDRADEQFF
TRBJ2-3 16 . . TRBV24-1 TGTGCCACCAGTGATTCCCCGGGGAGGAACACAGATACGCAGTATTTT CATSDSPGRNTDTQYF
TRBJ2-7 13 TRBD1 . TRBV2 TGTGCCAGTTCCAGGGGGCTCTCCTACGAGCAGTACTTC CASSRGLSYEQYF
TRBJ2-7 13 . . TRBV28 TGTGCCAGCAGTGGGACTTACTCCTACGAGCAGTACTTC CASSGTYSYEQYF
TRBJ1-4 16 . . TRBV18 TGTGCCAGCTCACCCCGACTCCTGAATGGGAATGAAAAACTGTTTTTT CASSPRLLNGNEKLFF